This paragraph reports one TCR beta chain. Its specificity is unknown. V dropped 6 bases and J dropped 0 bases, with 6 bases sitting between them. This CDR3 has 12 amino acids. Germline assignment: CDR1 MNHEY and CDR2 SVGAGI. The data were taken from a study of cytomegalovirus exposure and HLA in healthy donors. At the level of the study: Some 85 million unique TCRs, all from HLA-typed donors, were included in an early release of the data. General study results and limits: Several top significant clusters appeared, in a later analysis, to be linked to common viral pathogens.

Both 60 Vbeta primers and 13 Jbeta primers went into the PCR. Using immunoSEQ multiplex PCR, the repertoire was profiled, and TCRdb retains in-frame clones only, with some absent. The data contain more than 150,000 clones, 75% to 85% of them singletons. Healthy bone marrow donors made up the donor group. The chain combines TRBV6-5 with TRBJ2-7; TRBD2 is a possible D gene (5 bases). Sequencing input: PBMCs. This sequence originates from a man aged 18 to 30 in good health and CMV-seronegative. The CDR3 region has the DNA TGTGCCAGCAGCCGGGACTCCTACGAGCAGTACTTC. It is translated as CASSRDSYEQYF.